Below are 3 T cell receptor beta chains sequenced from a single sample in a study of cytomegalovirus exposure and HLA in healthy donors (dated 2017 in TCRdb). To prepare the library, the immunoSEQ multiplex PCR assay was applied. The multiplex PCR relied on a mix of 60 forward primers for TCR Vbeta segments and 13 reverse primers for TCR Jbeta segments. TCRdb holds this immuneACCESS table with in-frame rearrangements only. Some clones are missing; in checked studies, unresolved V genes explain under half, and the rest has no known cause. For this sample there are more than 90,000 clones; approximately 60% appear just once. Clones ranked in the top ten supply over 2% of the sample. Sequenced material: PBMCs. These receptors were obtained from a young woman in good health and CMV-seronegative.

The chain is built from TRBV9 and TRBJ2-1, with 14 bases identical to TRBD2. Germline V gene lookup returns CDR1 SGDLS and CDR2 YYNGEE. The CDR3 runs 18 residues. V gave up 1 base and J gave up 9 bases; unmatched junction bases: 12. The DNA for the CDR3 is TGTGCCAGCAGCGTAACCGCACCGACTAGCGGGAGGGCCTTTGAGCAGTTCTTC. Its translation: CASSVTAPTSGRAFEQFF.

V is TRBV18 and J is TRBJ1-6; maybe TRBD1 (6 bases). CDR1 and CDR2 (germline): KGHSH, LQKENI. V was shortened by 1 base and J by 6 bases, with 10 bases between the two germline ends. This CDR3 has 15 residues. The CDR3 sequence: CASSPLQGRNSPLHF. The CDR3 DNA reads TGTGCCAGCTCACCACTACAGGGACGTAATTCACCCCTCCACTTT.

Only a few counts were recorded for this clone. The J gene is TRBJ2-1, the V gene TRBV29-1, with D hard to call. The V end was cut by 5 bases, the J end by 3 bases, with 8 bases between. CDR1 is SQVTM, CDR2 ANQGSEA, per germline. The CDR3 sequence is 12 residues long. CDR3 DNA: TGCAGCGTTCTGCGAAACTACAATGAGCAGTTCTTC. Translation gives CSVLRNYNEQFF.